This T cell receptor beta chain is drawn from a study of cytomegalovirus exposure and HLA in healthy donors. PCR used 60 Vbeta primers and 13 Jbeta primers. Profiling relied on immunoSEQ multiplex PCR, and the TCRdb table lists in-frame clones only, not all of them. The repertoire consists of 100,000 to 150,000 clones, with 65% to 90% occurring once and the leading ten covering about 11%. Notes on this clone: Antigen unknown.

The J segment lost 8 bases and the V segment lost 7 bases, leaving 7 bases of the junction unmatched. The V gene's germline CDR1 is MDHEN and CDR2 SYDVKM. The CDR3 covers 12 residues. Notes on the study in general: Earlier results showed most TCR beta V segments being productive about 87% or about 30% of the time. There was a cluster of highly shared sequence variants that was likely a sequencing artifact.

The chain joins TRBV28 to TRBJ1-1, with TRBD1 identical over 7 bases. This TCR was recovered from a male donor in good health and CMV-seropositive. Sequences were obtained from PBMCs. This CDR3 reads CASTEVRGEAFF. CDR3 sequence (DNA): TGTGCCAGCACCGAAGTCAGGGGGGAAGCTTTCTTT.